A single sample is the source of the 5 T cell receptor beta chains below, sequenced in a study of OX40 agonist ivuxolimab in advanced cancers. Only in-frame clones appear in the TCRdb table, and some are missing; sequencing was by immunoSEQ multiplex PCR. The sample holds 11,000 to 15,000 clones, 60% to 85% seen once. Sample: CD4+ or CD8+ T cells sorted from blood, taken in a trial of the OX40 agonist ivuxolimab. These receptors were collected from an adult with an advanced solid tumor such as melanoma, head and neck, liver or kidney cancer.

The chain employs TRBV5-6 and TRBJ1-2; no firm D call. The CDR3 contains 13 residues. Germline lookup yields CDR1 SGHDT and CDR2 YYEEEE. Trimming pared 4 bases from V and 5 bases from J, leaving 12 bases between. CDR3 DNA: TGTGCCAGCAGCGGGGTCGCGATGTATGGCTACACCTTC. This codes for CASSGVAMYGYTF.

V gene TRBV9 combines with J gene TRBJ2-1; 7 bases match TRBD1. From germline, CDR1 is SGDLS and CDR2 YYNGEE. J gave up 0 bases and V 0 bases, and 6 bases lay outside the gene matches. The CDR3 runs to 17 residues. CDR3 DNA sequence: TGTGCCAGCAGCGTAGCTCCGGGACAGCCCTCCTACAATGAGCAGTTCTTC. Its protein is CASSVAPGQPSYNEQFF. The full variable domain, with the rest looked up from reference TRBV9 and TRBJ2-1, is DSGVTQTPKHLITATGQRVTLRCSPRSGDLSVYWYQQSLDQGLQFLIQYYNGEERAKGNILERFSAQQFPDLHSELNLSSLELGDSALYFCASSVAPGQPSYNEQFFGPGTRLTVL.

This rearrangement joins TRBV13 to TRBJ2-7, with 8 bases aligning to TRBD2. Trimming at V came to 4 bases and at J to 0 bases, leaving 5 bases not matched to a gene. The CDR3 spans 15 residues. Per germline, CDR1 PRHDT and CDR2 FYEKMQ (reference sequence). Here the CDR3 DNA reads TGTGCCAGCAGCTCGGGGGGGGACTCCTCCTACGAGCAGTACTTC. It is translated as CASSSGGDSSYEQYF.

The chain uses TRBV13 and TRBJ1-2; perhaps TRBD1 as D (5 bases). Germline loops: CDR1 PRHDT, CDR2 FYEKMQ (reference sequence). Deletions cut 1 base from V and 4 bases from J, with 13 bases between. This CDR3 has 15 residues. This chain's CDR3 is CASSLAGSGSYGYTF. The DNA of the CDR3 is TGTGCCAGCAGCTTAGCAGGGAGCGGTAGCTATGGCTACACCTTC.

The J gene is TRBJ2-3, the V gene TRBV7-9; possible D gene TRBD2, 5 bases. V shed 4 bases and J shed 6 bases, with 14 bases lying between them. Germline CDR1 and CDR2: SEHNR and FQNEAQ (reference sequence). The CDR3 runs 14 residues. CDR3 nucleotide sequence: TGTGCCAGCAGCTCTCGGAGGCCGGGGGATACGCAGTATTTT. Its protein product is CASSSRRPGDTQYF.